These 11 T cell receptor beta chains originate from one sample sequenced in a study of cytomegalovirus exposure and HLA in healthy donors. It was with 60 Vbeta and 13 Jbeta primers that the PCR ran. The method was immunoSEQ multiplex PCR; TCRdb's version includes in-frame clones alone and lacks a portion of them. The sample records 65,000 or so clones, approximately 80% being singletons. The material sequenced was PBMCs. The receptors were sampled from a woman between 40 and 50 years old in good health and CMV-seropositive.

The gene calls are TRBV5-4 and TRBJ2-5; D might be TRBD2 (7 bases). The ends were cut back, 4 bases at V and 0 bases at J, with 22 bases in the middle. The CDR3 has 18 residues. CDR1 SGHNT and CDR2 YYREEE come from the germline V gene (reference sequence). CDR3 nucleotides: TGTGCCAGCAGCCCGGGGGGCGGAGGGCGCGGGTACCAAGAGACCCAGTACTTC. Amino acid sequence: CASSPGGGGRGYQETQYF.

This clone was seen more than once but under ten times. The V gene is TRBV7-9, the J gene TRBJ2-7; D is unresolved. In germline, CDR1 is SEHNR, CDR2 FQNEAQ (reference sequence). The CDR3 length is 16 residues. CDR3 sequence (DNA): TGTTCTAGTAGTTTTTTCAAGCAGAAGACGGCATACGAGCAGTACTTC. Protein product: CSSSFFKQKTAYEQYF. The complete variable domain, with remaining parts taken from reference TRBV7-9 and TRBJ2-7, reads DTGVSQNPRHKITKRGQNVTFRCDPISEHNRLYWYRQTLGQGPEFLTYFQNEAQLEKSRLLSDRFSAERPKGSFSTLEIQRTEQGDSAMYLCSSSFFKQKTAYEQYFGPGTRLTVT.

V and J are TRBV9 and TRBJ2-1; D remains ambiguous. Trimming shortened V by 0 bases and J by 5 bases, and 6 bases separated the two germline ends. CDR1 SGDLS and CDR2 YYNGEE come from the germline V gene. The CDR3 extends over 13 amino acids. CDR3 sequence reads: CASSVGRDNEQFF. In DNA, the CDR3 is TGTGCCAGCAGCGTAGGACGGGACAATGAGCAGTTCTTC.

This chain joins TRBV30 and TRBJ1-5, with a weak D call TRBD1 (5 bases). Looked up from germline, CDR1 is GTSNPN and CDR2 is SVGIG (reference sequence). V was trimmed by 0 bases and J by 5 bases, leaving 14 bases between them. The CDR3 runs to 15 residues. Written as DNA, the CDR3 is TGTGCCTGGAGTGTACCGGGGGGGGAGTATCAGCCCCAGCATTTT. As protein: CAWSVPGGEYQPQHF.

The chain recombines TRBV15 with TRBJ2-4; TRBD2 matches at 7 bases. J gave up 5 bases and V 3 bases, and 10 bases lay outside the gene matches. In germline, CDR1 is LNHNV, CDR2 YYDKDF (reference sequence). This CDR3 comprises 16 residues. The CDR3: CATSSGWGGGENIQYF. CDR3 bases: TGTGCCACCAGCAGTGGTTGGGGGGGTGGGGAAAACATTCAGTACTTC. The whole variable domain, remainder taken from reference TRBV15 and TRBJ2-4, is DAMVIQNPRYQVTQFGKPVTLSCSQTLNHNVMYWYQQKSSQAPKLLFHYYDKDFNNEADTPDNFQSRRPNTSFCFLDIRSPGLGDTAMYLCATSSGWGGGENIQYFGAGTRLSVL.

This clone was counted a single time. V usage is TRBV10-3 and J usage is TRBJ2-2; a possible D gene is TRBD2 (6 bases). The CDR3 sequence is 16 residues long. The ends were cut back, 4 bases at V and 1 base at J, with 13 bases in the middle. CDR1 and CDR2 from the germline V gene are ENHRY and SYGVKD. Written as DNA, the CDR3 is TGTGCCATCAGTGTTCGGACTACTCTGAACACCGGGGAGCTGTTTTTT. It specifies CAISVRTTLNTGELFF.

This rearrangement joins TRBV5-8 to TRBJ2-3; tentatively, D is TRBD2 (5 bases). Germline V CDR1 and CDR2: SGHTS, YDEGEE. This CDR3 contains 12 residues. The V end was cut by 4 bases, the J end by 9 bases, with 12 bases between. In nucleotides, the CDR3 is TGTGCCAGCAGCCCCGGGGAATGGACGCAGTATTTT. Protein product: CASSPGEWTQYF.

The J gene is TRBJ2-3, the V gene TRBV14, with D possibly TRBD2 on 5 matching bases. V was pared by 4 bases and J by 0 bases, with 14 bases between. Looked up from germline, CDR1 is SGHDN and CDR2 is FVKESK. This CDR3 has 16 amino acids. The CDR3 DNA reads TGTGCCAGCAGCCCCTCCCGGGGATCTAGCACAGATACGCAGTATTTT. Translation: CASSPSRGSSTDTQYF. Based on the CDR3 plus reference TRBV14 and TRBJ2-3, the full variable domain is EAGVTQFPSHSVIEKGQTVTLRCDPISGHDNLYWYRRVMGKEIKFLLHFVKESKQDESGMPNNRFLAERTGGTYSTLKVQPAELEDSGVYFCASSPSRGSSTDTQYFGPGTRLTVL.

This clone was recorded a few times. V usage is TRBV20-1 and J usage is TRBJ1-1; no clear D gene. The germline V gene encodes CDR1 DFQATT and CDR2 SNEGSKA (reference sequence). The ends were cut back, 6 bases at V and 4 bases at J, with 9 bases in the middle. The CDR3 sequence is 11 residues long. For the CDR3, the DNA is TGCAGTGCCACCCGGGGCACTGAAGCTTTCTTT. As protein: CSATRGTEAFF.

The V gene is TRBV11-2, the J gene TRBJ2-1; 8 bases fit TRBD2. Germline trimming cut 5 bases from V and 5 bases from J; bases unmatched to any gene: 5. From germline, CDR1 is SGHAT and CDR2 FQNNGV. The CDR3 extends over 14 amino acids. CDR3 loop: CASSPSGPNNEQFF. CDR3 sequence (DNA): TGTGCCAGCAGCCCTAGCGGGCCAAACAATGAGCAGTTCTTC. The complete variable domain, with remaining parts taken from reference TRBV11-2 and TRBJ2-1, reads EAGVAQSPRYKIIEKRQSVAFWCNPISGHATLYWYQQILGQGPKLLIQFQNNGVVDDSQLPKDRFSAERLKGVDSTLKIQPAKLEDSAVYLCASSPSGPNNEQFFGPGTRLTVL.

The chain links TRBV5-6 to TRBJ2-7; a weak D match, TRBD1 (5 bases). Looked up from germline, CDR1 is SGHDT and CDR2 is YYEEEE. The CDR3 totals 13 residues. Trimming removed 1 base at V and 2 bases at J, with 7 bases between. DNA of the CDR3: TGTGCCAGCAGCTTGCAGGGCCCCTACGAGCAGTACTTC. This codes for CASSLQGPYEQYF.